Below are 19 T cell receptor beta chains sequenced from a single sample in a study of regulatory T cells in long-lasting Graves disease (dated by TCRdb to the early 2020s). The time point label, read with the paper, signifies: newly diagnosed GD, antithyroid drugs for less than 3 months. For both TCR sequencing and RNA sequencing, RNA was extracted from PBMCs using TRIzol. Libraries were made using multiplex PCR. Data came from an Illumina HiSeq 4000. iRepertoire HTBI primers and Arm-PCR amplification of CDR3 regions were used to construct TCR beta libraries. Through fastp at Q25 and MiXCR, TCRdb rebuilt clones from the public reads, retaining in-frame beta chains. Rows with one shared CDR3 protein collapse into an entry with the most common genes and DNA. This sample lists 300,000 to 400,000 distinct CDR3 sequences; roughly a sixth were detected once. The ten largest make up roughly 30% of the sample.

These same data were also listed under a study on T cells in Graves' hyperthyroidism and ophthalmopathy.

Sequences were derived from peripheral blood mononuclear cells (PBMCs), sampled at new diagnosis, from a patient treated with antithyroid drugs. The receptors come from a man between 40 and 49 years old with Graves disease. Donor details come from another sample of the same person, matched by shared clones.

This clonotype was counted many times. The rearrangement links TRBV7-9 to TRBJ2-5; perhaps D is TRBD1 or TRBD2 (5 bases each). This CDR3 contains 13 residues. CDR1 and CDR2 from the germline V gene are SEHNR and FQNEAQ (reference sequence). Trimming shortened V by 8 bases and J by 2 bases, and 12 bases separated the two germline ends. DNA of the CDR3: TGTGCCAGCGGTGGGACGCTTCAAGAGACCCAGTACTTC. Translated: CASGGTLQETQYF. Filled out from reference TRBV7-9 and TRBJ2-5, the complete variable domain reads DTGVSQNPRHKITKRGQNVTFRCDPISEHNRLYWYRQTLGQGPEFLTYFQNEAQLEKSRLLSDRFSAERPKGSFSTLEIQRTEQGDSAMYLCASGGTLQETQYFGPGTRLLVL.

This clonotype was recorded at least ten times. The chain couples TRBV27 to TRBJ1-1, with D unclear. V was shortened by 3 bases and J by 1 base, with 9 bases between the two germline ends. This CDR3 is 14 amino acids long. Germline-derived CDR1 and CDR2 are MNHEY and SMNVEV (reference sequence). This chain's CDR3 is CASSFDQKNTEAFF. DNA of the CDR3: TGTGCCAGCAGTTTTGATCAGAAGAACACTGAAGCTTTCTTT.

This clonotype appeared many times. This chain uses TRBV28 with TRBJ1-4; 9 nucleotides match TRBD1. CDR3 length: 15 residues. CDR1 MDHEN and CDR2 SYDVKM come from the germline V gene. J lost 8 bases, V lost 5 bases, and 9 bases had no gene match. CDR3 protein: CASSEPGQGGEKLFF. As DNA, the CDR3 is TGTGCCAGCAGTGAACCGGGACAGGGCGGGGAAAAACTGTTTTTT.

In its sample, this clonotype was seen a few times. The chain uses TRBV13 and TRBJ1-6; D gene ambiguous. Trimming removed 4 bases from V and 7 bases from J, with 14 bases in between. Germline CDR1 PRHDT, CDR2 FYEKMQ (reference sequence). The CDR3 length is 15 residues. This chain's CDR3 is CASSSLRVINSPLHF. CDR3 DNA: TGTGCCAGCAGCTCCTTACGGGTCATAAATTCACCCCTCCACTTT. The variable domain in full, completed from reference TRBV13 and TRBJ1-6, reads AAGVIQSPRHLIKEKRETATLKCYPIPRHDTVYWYQQGPGQDPQFLISFYEKMQSDKGSIPDRFSAQQFSDYHSELNMSSLELGDSALYFCASSSLRVINSPLHFGNGTRLTVT.

This clonotype was seen many times. This chain joins TRBV11-3 and TRBJ2-1, with TRBD2 matching 11 bases. Looked up from germline, CDR1 is SGHNT and CDR2 is YENEEA. CDR3 length equals 16 residues. With V trimmed by 1 base and J by 4 bases, 3 bases remained unmatched. The CDR3: CASSLASSGGYNEQFF. DNA for the CDR3: TGTGCCAGCAGCTTAGCATCTAGCGGGGGGTACAATGAGCAGTTCTTC.

This clonotype appeared a few times. The V and J genes are TRBV28 and TRBJ1-5, with D tentatively TRBD1 (5 bases). The length of the CDR3 is 15 residues. V was clipped by 5 bases and J by 3 bases, with 14 bases between them. The germline V gene encodes CDR1 MDHEN and CDR2 SYDVKM. CDR3 in amino acids: CASSNPGLLNQPQHF. CDR3 DNA: TGTGCCAGCAGTAACCCGGGACTGCTCAATCAGCCCCAGCATTTT.

This clonotype came up a few times. V usage is TRBV4-3 and J usage is TRBJ1-5; the D gene is possibly TRBD1 (6 bases). The CDR3 spans 15 residues. Trimming removed 5 bases at V and 7 bases at J, with 18 bases between. Germline assignment: CDR1 LGHNA and CDR2 YSLEER. The CDR3 DNA follows: TGCGCCAGCAGCTACACGGTTACAGGGTTCCAGCCCCAGCATTTT. Translating gives CASSYTVTGFQPQHF.

Remarks on this clonotype: A much larger clone lies one base from this, so it may be a read error. The chain combines TRBV7-9 with TRBJ2-3; D call uncertain. Trimming removed 2 bases at V and 4 bases at J, with 4 bases between. CDR3 length equals 12 residues. Germline values: CDR1 SEHNR, CDR2 FQNEAQ (reference sequence). The CDR3 protein is CASSLRPDTQYF. CDR3 in DNA: TGTGCCAGCAGCTTAAGGCCAGATACGCAGTATTTT.

The J gene is TRBJ2-7, the V gene TRBV12-5; D uncertain. Germline CDR1 is LGHNT and CDR2 is FRNRAP. The germline V and J ends were trimmed by 3 bases and 4 bases, with 22 bases remaining between them. The CDR3 runs to 17 residues. CDR3 region: CASGFTLGPNGIYEQYF. CDR3 nucleotide sequence: TGTGCTAGTGGTTTCACCTTGGGTCCCAATGGGATATACGAGCAGTACTTC.

In this sample, this clonotype turned up a few times. This chain connects TRBV11-3 to TRBJ1-6, with D unclear. The germline V gene encodes CDR1 SGHNT and CDR2 YENEEA. This CDR3 is built from 15 residues. V lost 5 bases and J 4 bases, leaving 12 bases between the germline ends. The DNA of the CDR3 is TGTGCCAGCAGCGTTACCCGAGGATATAATTCACCCCTCCACTTT. Translated: CASSVTRGYNSPLHF.

This clonotype was counted only a few times. The genes are TRBV15 and TRBJ2-7; no clear D. The CDR3 totals 14 residues. The germline gives CDR1 LNHNV, CDR2 YYDKDF (reference sequence). V lost 0 bases and J lost 2, with 8 bases in between. The CDR3 spells CATSRDIGAYEQYF. The CDR3 nucleotides are TGTGCCACCAGCAGAGATATAGGCGCCTACGAGCAGTACTTC.

Ten or more counts support this clonotype. V usage is TRBV6-1 and J usage is TRBJ2-5, with 8 nucleotides matching TRBD2. CDR1 and CDR2 (germline): MNHNS, SASEGT. The CDR3 length is 14 residues. V lost 4 bases, J lost 5 bases, and 6 bases stayed unmatched. The CDR3 DNA reads TGTGCCAGCAGTGGACGGGGGGGCGTCGAGACCCAGTACTTC. Its translation: CASSGRGGVETQYF.

This clonotype was counted at least ten times. The rearrangement links TRBV13 to TRBJ1-4; D call uncertain. CDR1 is PRHDT, CDR2 FYEKMQ, per germline (reference sequence). The CDR3 totals 16 residues. The V end was cut by 2 bases, the J end by 8 bases, with 18 bases between. As DNA, the CDR3 is TGTGCCAGCAGCTTATCGTTTGGACGGTCGAGAGAAAAACTGTTTTTT. It codes for CASSLSFGRSREKLFF.

There are many counts of this clonotype. The chain is built from TRBV29-1 and TRBJ2-7; 9 nucleotides match TRBD1. CDR3 length: 11 residues. The trim removed 4 bases at V and 5 bases at J, leaving 0 bases unmatched. Germline values: CDR1 SQVTM, CDR2 ANQGSEA. The CDR3 DNA reads as TGCAGCGTTGGACAGGGGGACGAGCAGTACTTC. It codes for CSVGQGDEQYF.

There are a few counts of this clonotype. The gene calls are TRBV27 and TRBJ2-6; TRBD1 matches 8 bases. The germline gives CDR1 MNHEY, CDR2 SMNVEV (reference sequence). The CDR3 consists of 18 residues. Trimming cost V 4 bases and J 0 bases; bases outside gene matches: 8. The CDR3: CASSSPRGRSSGANVLTF. The CDR3 DNA follows: TGTGCCAGCAGTTCACCCAGGGGGCGCAGCTCTGGGGCCAACGTCCTGACTTTC.

This clonotype was observed a few times. The chain employs TRBV6-1 and TRBJ2-7; weak D call: TRBD2 (6 bases). Trimming removed 6 bases from V and 5 bases from J, with 14 bases in between. Germline values: CDR1 MNHNS, CDR2 SASEGT. The length of the CDR3 is 13 residues. The CDR3 region has the DNA TGTGCCAGCAGCTATAATGCGGGGAACGAGCAGTACTTC. Protein product: CASSYNAGNEQYF.

This clonotype was observed once. Given a much more abundant clone one base away, this may be a read error. This chain links TRBV15 with TRBJ2-7; 8 bases are shared with TRBD1. V shed 1 base, J shed 7 bases, and the junction held 9 bases outside the gene matches. CDR1 and CDR2 from the germline V gene are LNHNV and YYDKDF (reference sequence). The CDR3 runs to 15 residues. This CDR3 is CATSRGGQGPNEQYF. CDR3 bases: TGTGCCACCAGCAGAGGAGGACAGGGTCCCAATGAGCAGTACTTC.

This clonotype was found many times. The CDR3 DNA reads TGTGCCAGCAGCTTGACAGGGCACTCTGGGGCCAACGTCCTGACTTTC. Translation gives CASSLTGHSGANVLTF. The rearrangement links TRBV7-3 to TRBJ2-6; TRBD1 agrees at 7 bases. Looked up from germline, CDR1 is SGHTA and CDR2 is FQGTGA. This CDR3 region has 16 residues. J gave up 0 bases and V 3 bases, and 2 bases lay outside the gene matches.

This clonotype appeared a few times. The chain joins TRBV28 to TRBJ2-3; 11 bases line up with TRBD2. Germline trimming cut 3 bases from V and 6 bases from J; bases unmatched to any gene: 11. CDR3 size: 17 residues. Germline CDR1 reads MDHEN; CDR2 reads SYDVKM. CDR3 residues: CASSFILAGGVVDTQYF. The CDR3 DNA reads TGTGCCAGCAGTTTCATCCTAGCGGGGGGAGTCGTGGATACGCAGTATTTT.